This is a list of T cell receptor beta chains from one sample in a study of follicular helper T cells after annual influenza vaccination. Repertoires were generated with immunoSEQ multiplex PCR, while TCRdb's copy carries only in-frame clones and drops some. The sample has just over 8,500 clones; 82% are singletons. This sample comprised CXCR5+ CD38- circulating T follicular helper cells from blood, obtained 7 days after influenza vaccination. The origin of the receptors is an adult who received the influenza vaccine. CDR3s include the opening cysteine and the closing phenylalanine or tryptophan. A D gene is named only where the DNA matches it firmly. Size is omitted from some rows. Given values are once, few, many or a class for expanded clones.

NA	TRBD1	TRBV5-1	TRBJ2-2	TGCGCCAGCAGCTTTTCGGGACAGGGGAGCGGGGAGCTGTTTTTT	CASSFSGQGSGELFF
NA	TRBD1	TRBV11-2	TRBJ2-2	TGTGCCAGCAGCTTAGGGACAGGGGGTGGGGGCACCGGGGAGCTGTTTTTT	CASSLGTGGGGTGELFF
NA	NA	TRBV5-4	TRBJ1-1	TGTGCCAGCAGCTCCCGGGGGAACACTGAAGCTTTCTTT	CASSSRGNTEAFF
NA	NA	TRBV30	TRBJ1-6	TGTGCCTGGGGCCTAACGGGTAATTCACCCCTCCACTTT	CAWGLTGNSPLHF
NA	TRBD2	TRBV7-3	TRBJ2-3	TGTGCCAGCAGCTCAGCGGGGGGGCAAGCAGATACGCAGTATTTT	CASSSAGGQADTQYF
NA	TRBD2	TRBV6-4	TRBJ2-3	TGTGCCAGCCTATCTACCACTAGCGGGCGCACAGATACGCAGTATTTT	CASLSTTSGRTDTQYF
NA	NA	TRBV2	TRBJ1-6	TGTGCCAGTGACAGGAGGAATTCACCCCTCCACTTT	CASDRRNSPLHF
NA	NA	TRBV14	TRBJ1-2	TGTGCCAGCAGCCGCTGGGACGGATATGGCTACACCTTC	CASSRWDGYGYTF
NA	NA	TRBV7-3	TRBJ2-1	TGTGCCAGCAGCTCTTTCTTGAGCAATGAGCAGTTCTTC	CASSSFLSNEQFF
NA	TRBD1	TRBV5-4	TRBJ1-2	TGTGCCAGCAGCCCTGAACTACGGACAGGGTATGGCTACACCTTC	CASSPELRTGYGYTF
NA	TRBD1	TRBV6-1	TRBJ2-1	TGTGCCAGTACCGACAGGGTGAATGAGCAGTTCTTC	CASTDRVNEQFF
once	TRBD1	TRBV7-2	TRBJ1-3	TGTGCCAGCAGCTCCCGGGACAGGGCTGGAAACACCATATATTTT	CASSSRDRAGNTIYF
NA	NA	TRBV5-1	TRBJ2-3	TGCGCCAGCAGCTTCAGCACAGATACGCAGTATTTT	CASSFSTDTQYF
NA	NA	TRBV5-5	TRBJ1-4	TGTGCCAGCAGCTTTGGAGAAAAACTGTTTTTT	CASSFGEKLFF
NA	TRBD2	TRBV7-2	TRBJ2-4	TGTGCCAGCAGCCCGGATTGGACTAGCGGGGCTCTAGCCAAAAACATTCAGTACTTC	CASSPDWTSGALAKNIQYF
NA	NA	TRBV7-2	TRBJ2-3	TGTGCCAGCAGCTTATCTCCAGCCTACTCCACAGATACGCAGTATTTT	CASSLSPAYSTDTQYF
few	NA	TRBV5-5	TRBJ2-1	TGTGCCACCGGGGCGAGCAGTGAGCAGTTCTTC	CATGASSEQFF
NA	TRBD1	TRBV7-9	TRBJ1-4	TGTGCCAGCAGCCCTGGCCGGGGGACAGGGAAGGACGAAAAACTGTTTTTT	CASSPGRGTGKDEKLFF
once	NA	TRBV5-1	TRBJ1-4	TGCGCCAGCAGCCCCGGGGGGATAACTAATGAAAAACTGTTTTTT	CASSPGGITNEKLFF
NA	NA	TRBV2	TRBJ2-5	TGTGCCAGCAGTGTAGCACAGGGGAGGACAGAGACCCAGTACTTC	CASSVAQGRTETQYF
NA	NA	TRBV6-1	TRBJ1-1	TGTGCCAGCATTCTTGGTGGGTACACTGAAGCTTTCTTT	CASILGGYTEAFF
NA	NA	TRBV7-2	TRBJ2-1	TGTGCCAGCAGCTCCCAAGGGCCGGGGTACGGAGGAAATGAGCAGTTCTTC	CASSSQGPGYGGNEQFF
NA	NA	TRBV2	TRBJ1-5	TGTGCCAGCAGTGACCGCGAGAATCAGCCCCAGCATTTT	CASSDRENQPQHF
NA	NA	TRBV6-5	TRBJ2-5	TGTGCCAGCACACCCCGGTGGGGGCGGGAGACCCAGTACTTC	CASTPRWGRETQYF
NA	NA	TRBV16	TRBJ2-7	TGTGCCAGCAGCCAGTCCCTAGCTTCCGAGCAGTACTTC	CASSQSLASEQYF
NA	NA	TRBV19	TRBJ2-7	TGTGCCAGCGCGAGGGGCCGCGGCGACGAGCAGTACTTC	CASARGRGDEQYF
NA	TRBD1	TRBV7-2	TRBJ1-5	TGTGCCAGCAGCCCGGGACAGCATAGCAATCAGCCCCAGCATTTT	CASSPGQHSNQPQHF
NA	NA	TRBV2	TRBJ1-1	TGTGCCAGCAATCGAAAGTGGGGGAACCTCGAGGGTGAAGCTTTCTTT	CASNRKWGNLEGEAFF
NA	TRBD2	TRBV18	TRBJ2-1	TGTGCCAGCTCACCAGGTAGCGGGGGGTTCAATGAGCAGTTCTTC	CASSPGSGGFNEQFF
NA	NA	TRBV6-5	TRBJ1-2	TGTGCCAGCGTTAAGGTCCTCCAAGGAGGTGGCTACACCTTC	CASVKVLQGGGYTF
NA	NA	TRBV27	TRBJ1-2	TGTGCCAGCAGTTTATTGGGGGACGGTGCTGGCTACACCTTC	CASSLLGDGAGYTF
NA	TRBD1	TRBV2	TRBJ1-2	TGTGCCAGCACTGACAGGGGGCTGGTGTATGGCTACACCTTC	CASTDRGLVYGYTF
NA	TRBD1	TRBV2	TRBJ1-1	TGTGCCAGCACGGATGGGGACAGCACTGAAGCTTTCTTT	CASTDGDSTEAFF
NA	NA	TRBV15	TRBJ2-7	TGTGCCACCAGCCACAGGGAGAACGAGCAGTACTTC	CATSHRENEQYF
NA	TRBD1	TRBV28	TRBJ1-2	TGTGCCAGCAGTTTGACGACAGGGCTAGGCTACACCTTC	CASSLTTGLGYTF
NA	TRBD1	TRBV6-1	TRBJ1-5	TGTGCCAGCTGGGACAGACCATATAGCAATCAGCCCCAGCATTTT	CASWDRPYSNQPQHF
NA	TRBD2	TRBV14	TRBJ2-7	TGTGCCAGCAGCCAAGATACGGGGGGGCTCTACGAGCAGTACTTC	CASSQDTGGLYEQYF
once	NA	TRBV11-3	TRBJ2-2	TGTGCCAGCAGCCCTAACACCGGGGAGCTGTTTTTT	CASSPNTGELFF
NA	NA	TRBV5-1	TRBJ2-3	TGCGCCAGCAGCTTTAGCACAGATACGCAGTATTTT	CASSFSTDTQYF
NA	NA	TRBV6-1	TRBJ2-3	TGTGCCAGCAGTCCACCCGGAGGGGGGGGTAGTTATTTT	CASSPPGGGGSYF
NA	NA	TRBV7-2	TRBJ1-4	TGTGCCAGCAGCCTCCGCGGGCTAGGCAATGAAAAACTGTTTTTT	CASSLRGLGNEKLFF